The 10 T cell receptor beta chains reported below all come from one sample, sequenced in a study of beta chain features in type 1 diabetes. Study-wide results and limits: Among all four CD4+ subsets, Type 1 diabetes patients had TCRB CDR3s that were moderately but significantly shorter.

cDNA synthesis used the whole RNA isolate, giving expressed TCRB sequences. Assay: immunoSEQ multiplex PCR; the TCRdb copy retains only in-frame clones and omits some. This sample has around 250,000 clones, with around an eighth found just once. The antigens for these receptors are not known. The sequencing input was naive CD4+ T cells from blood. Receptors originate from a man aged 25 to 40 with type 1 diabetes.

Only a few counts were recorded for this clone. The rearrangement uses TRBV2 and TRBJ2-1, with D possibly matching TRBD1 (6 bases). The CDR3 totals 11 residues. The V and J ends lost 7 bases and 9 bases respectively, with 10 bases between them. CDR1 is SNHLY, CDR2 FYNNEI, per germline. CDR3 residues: CASTEGVEQFF. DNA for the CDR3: TGTGCCAGCACCGAGGGGGTTGAGCAGTTCTTC.

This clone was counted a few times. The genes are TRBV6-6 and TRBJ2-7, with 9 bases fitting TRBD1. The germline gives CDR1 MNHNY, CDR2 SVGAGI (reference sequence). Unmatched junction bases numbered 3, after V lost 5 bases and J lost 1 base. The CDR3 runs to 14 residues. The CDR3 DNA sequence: TGTGCCAGCAGTGGGACAGGGTCGTCCTACGAGCAGTACTTC. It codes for CASSGTGSSYEQYF.

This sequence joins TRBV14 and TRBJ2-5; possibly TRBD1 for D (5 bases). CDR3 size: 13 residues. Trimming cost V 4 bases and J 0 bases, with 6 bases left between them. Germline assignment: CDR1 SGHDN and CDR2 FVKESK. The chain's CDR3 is CASSLGDQETQYF. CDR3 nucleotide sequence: TGTGCCAGCAGCCTAGGGGACCAAGAGACCCAGTACTTC.

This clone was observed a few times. The CDR3 DNA is TGTGCCAGCAGCCCCAGGGCAGTGATAGATACGCAGTATTTT. The encoded protein is CASSPRAVIDTQYF. This chain links TRBV27 with TRBJ2-3, with D tentatively TRBD1 (5 bases). The germline CDR1 and CDR2 sequences are MNHEY and SMNVEV (reference sequence). V was clipped by 6 bases and J by 5 bases, with 15 bases between them. The CDR3 sequence is 14 residues long.

The CDR3: CASSSLSRKGADYEQYF. The CDR3 DNA reads as TGTGCCAGCAGCTCCCTGTCCCGGAAGGGGGCGGACTACGAGCAGTACTTC. This chain links TRBV11-2 with TRBJ2-7; 7 bases agree with TRBD1. This CDR3 is 17 amino acids long. Trimming took 4 bases from V and 3 from J; bases not matched to a gene: 15. The germline V gene has CDR1 SGHAT and CDR2 FQNNGV.

Written as DNA, the CDR3 is TGTGCCAGCTCACCTAACTCTGGGGCCAACGTCCTGACTTTC. Protein: CASSPNSGANVLTF. V usage is TRBV18 and J usage is TRBJ2-6, with no clear D. This CDR3 comprises 14 residues. In germline, CDR1 is KGHSH, CDR2 LQKENI. The V gene lost 3 bases and the J gene lost 0 bases, with 3 bases spanning the gap. The full variable domain, its missing parts supplied by reference TRBV18 and TRBJ2-6, is NAGVMQNPRHLVRRRGQEARLRCSPMKGHSHVYWYRQLPEEGLKFMVYLQKENIIDESGMPKERFSAEFPKEGPSILRIQQVVRGDSAAYFCASSPNSGANVLTFGAGSRLTVL.

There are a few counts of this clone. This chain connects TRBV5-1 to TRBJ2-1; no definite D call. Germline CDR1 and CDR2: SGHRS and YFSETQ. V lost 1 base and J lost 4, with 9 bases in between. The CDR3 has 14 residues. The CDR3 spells CASSLIGGYNEQFF. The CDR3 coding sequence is TGCGCCAGCAGCTTGATCGGTGGTTACAATGAGCAGTTCTTC.

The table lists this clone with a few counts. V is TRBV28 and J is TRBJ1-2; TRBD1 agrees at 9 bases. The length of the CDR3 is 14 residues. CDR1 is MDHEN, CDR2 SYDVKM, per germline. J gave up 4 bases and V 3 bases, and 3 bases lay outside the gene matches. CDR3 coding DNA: TGTGCCAGCAGTTTCCACAGGGGGCTCTATGGCTACACCTTC. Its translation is CASSFHRGLYGYTF.

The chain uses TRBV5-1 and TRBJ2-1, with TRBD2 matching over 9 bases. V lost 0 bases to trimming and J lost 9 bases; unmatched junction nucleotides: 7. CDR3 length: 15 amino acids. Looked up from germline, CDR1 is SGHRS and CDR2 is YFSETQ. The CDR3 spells CASSLGSGRFGEQFF. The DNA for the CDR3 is TGCGCCAGCAGCTTGGGTAGCGGGAGATTCGGTGAGCAGTTCTTC.

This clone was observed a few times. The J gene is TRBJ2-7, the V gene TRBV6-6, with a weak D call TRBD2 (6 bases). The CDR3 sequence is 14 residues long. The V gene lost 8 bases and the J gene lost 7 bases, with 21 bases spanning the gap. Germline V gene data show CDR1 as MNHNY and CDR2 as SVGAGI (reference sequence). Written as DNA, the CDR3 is TGTGCCAGCTGGAGAGGGAGCCCACGGGAGGAGCAGTACTTC. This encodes CASWRGSPREEQYF.